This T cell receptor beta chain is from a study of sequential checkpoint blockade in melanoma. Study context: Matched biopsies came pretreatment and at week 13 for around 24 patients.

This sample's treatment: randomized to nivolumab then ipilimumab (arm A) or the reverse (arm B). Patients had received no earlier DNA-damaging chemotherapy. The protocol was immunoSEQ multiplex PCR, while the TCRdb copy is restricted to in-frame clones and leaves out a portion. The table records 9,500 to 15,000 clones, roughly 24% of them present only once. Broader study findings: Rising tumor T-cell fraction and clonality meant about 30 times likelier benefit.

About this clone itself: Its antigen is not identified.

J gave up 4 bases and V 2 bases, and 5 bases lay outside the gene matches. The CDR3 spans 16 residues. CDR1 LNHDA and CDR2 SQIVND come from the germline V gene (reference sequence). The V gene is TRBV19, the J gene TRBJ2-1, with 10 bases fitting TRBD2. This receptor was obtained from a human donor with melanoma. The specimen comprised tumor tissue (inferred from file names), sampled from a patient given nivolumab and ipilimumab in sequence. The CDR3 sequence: CASSIFSSGGYNEQFF. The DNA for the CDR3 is TGTGCCAGTAGTATATTTTCTAGCGGGGGTTACAATGAGCAGTTCTTC.